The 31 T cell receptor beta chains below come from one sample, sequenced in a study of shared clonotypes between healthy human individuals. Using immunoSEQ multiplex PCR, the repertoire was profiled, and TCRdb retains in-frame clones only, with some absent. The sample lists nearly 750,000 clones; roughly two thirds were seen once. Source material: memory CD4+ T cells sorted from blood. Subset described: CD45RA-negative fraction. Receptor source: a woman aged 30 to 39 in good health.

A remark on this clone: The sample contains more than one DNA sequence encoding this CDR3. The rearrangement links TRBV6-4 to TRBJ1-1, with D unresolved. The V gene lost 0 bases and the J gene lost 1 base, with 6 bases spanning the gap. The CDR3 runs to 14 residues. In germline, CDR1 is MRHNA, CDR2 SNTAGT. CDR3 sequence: CASSDSAENTEAFF. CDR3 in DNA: TGTGCCAGCAGTGACTCGGCGGAGAACACTGAAGCTTTCTTT.

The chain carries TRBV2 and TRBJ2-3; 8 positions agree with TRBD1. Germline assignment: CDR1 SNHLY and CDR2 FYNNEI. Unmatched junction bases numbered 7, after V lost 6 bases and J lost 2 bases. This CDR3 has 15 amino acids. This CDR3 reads CASSRDRGPTDTQYF. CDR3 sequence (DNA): TGTGCCAGCAGCCGCGACAGGGGTCCCACAGATACGCAGTATTTT.

The DNA of the CDR3 is TGTGCCAGCAGCTTCACAGAAAACTATGGCTACACCTTC. Its protein is CASSFTENYGYTF. The chain combines TRBV11-2 with TRBJ1-2; no clear D gene. Between the trimmed V and J ends, which lost 3 bases and 2 bases, there was a span of 7 bases. CDR1 and CDR2 (germline): SGHAT, FQNNGV. CDR3 size: 13 residues.

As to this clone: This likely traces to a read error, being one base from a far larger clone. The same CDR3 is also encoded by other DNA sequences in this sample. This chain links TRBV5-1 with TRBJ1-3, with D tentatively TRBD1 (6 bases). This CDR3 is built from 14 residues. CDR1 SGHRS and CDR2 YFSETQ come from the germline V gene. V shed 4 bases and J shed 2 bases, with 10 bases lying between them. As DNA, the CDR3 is TGCGCCAGCAGCCCGGGGACAACTGGAAACACCATATATTTT. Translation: CASSPGTTGNTIYF.

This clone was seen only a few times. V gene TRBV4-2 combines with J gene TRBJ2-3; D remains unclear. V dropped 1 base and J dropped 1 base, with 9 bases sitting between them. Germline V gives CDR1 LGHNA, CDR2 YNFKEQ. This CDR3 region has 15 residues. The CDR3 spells CASSQGSSGTDTQYF. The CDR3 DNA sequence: TGTGCCAGCAGCCAAGGGTCAAGCGGCACAGATACGCAGTATTTT.

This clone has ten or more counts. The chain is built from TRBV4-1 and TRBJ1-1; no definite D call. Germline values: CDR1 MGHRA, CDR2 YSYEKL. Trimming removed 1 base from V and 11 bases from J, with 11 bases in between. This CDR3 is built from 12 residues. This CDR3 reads CASSQASMGAFF. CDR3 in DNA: TGCGCCAGCAGCCAAGCTTCGATGGGGGCTTTCTTT.

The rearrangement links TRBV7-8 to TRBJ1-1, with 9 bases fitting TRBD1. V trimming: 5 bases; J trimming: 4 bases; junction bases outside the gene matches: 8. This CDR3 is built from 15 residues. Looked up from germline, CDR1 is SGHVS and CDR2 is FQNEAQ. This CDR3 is CASSPWDRVTTEAFF. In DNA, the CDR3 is TGTGCCAGCAGCCCATGGGACAGGGTAACCACTGAAGCTTTCTTT.

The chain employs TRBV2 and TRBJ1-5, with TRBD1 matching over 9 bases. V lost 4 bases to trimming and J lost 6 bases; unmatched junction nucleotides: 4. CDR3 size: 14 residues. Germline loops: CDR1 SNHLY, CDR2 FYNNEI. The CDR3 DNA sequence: TGTGCCAGCAGTGGGACAGGGGAAAGTCAGCCCCAGCATTTT. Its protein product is CASSGTGESQPQHF. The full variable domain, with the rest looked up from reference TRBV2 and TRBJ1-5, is EPEVTQTPSHQVTQMGQEVILRCVPISNHLYFYWYRQILGQKVEFLVSFYNNEISEKSEIFDDQFSVERPDGSNFTLKIRSTKLEDSAMYFCASSGTGESQPQHFGDGTRLSIL.

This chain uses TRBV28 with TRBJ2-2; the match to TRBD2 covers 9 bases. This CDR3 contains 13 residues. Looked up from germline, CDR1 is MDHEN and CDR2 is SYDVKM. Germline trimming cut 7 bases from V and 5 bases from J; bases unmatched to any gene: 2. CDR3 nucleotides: TGTGCCAGCAAAGCGGGAGGAACCGGGGAGCTGTTTTTT. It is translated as CASKAGGTGELFF.

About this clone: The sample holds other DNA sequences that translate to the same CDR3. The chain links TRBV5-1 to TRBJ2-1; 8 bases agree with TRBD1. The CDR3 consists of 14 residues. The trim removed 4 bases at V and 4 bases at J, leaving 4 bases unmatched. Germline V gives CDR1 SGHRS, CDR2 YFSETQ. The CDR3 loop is CASSPGTGYNEQFF. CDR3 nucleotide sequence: TGCGCCAGCAGCCCGGGGACAGGATACAATGAGCAGTTCTTC.

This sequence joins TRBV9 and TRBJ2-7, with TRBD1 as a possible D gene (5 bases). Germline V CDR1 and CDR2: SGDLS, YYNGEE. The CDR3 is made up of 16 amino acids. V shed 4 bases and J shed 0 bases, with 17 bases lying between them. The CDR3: CASSNTIGASSYEQYF. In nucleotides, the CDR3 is TGTGCCAGCAGCAACACTATTGGGGCCAGCTCCTACGAGCAGTACTTC.

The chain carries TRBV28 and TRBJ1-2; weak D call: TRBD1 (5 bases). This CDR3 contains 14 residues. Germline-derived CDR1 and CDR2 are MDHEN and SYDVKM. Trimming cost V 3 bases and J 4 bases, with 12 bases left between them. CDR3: CASSFDQGAYGYTF. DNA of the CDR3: TGTGCCAGCAGTTTTGATCAGGGTGCCTATGGCTACACCTTC.

Here the CDR3 DNA reads TGTGCCAGCAGCAGACTAGCGAGCACCGGGGAGCTGTTTTTT. Protein sequence: CASSRLASTGELFF. The J gene is TRBJ2-2, the V gene TRBV6-6, with 8 bases matching TRBD2. The CDR3 is made up of 14 amino acids. Germline CDR1 reads MNHNY; CDR2 reads SVGAGI (reference sequence). V shed 6 bases and J 4 bases; nucleotides not matched to a gene: 4.

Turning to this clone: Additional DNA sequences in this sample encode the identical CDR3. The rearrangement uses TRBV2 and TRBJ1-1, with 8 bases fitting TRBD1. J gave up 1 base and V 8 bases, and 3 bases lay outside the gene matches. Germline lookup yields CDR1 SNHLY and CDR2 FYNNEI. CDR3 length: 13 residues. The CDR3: CASSGQGNTEAFF. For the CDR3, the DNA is TGTGCCAGCTCTGGACAGGGGAACACTGAAGCTTTCTTT.

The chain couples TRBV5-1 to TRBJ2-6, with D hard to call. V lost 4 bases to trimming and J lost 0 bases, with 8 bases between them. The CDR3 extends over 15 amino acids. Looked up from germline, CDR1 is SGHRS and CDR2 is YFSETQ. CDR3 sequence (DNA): TGCGCCAGCAGCGAAGGAAACTCTGGGGCCAACGTCCTGACTTTC. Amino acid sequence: CASSEGNSGANVLTF.

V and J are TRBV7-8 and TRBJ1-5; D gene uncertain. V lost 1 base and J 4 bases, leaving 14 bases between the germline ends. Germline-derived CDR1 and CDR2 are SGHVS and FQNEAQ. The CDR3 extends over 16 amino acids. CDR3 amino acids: CASSLEGNLPNQPQHF. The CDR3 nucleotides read TGTGCCAGCAGCTTAGAAGGTAACTTACCGAATCAGCCCCAGCATTTT. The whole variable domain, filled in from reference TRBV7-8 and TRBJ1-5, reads GAGVSQSPRYKVAKRGQDVALRCDPISGHVSLFWYQQALGQGPEFLTYFQNEAQLDKSGLPSDRFFAERPEGSVSTLKIQRTQQEDSAVYLCASSLEGNLPNQPQHFGDGTRLSIL.

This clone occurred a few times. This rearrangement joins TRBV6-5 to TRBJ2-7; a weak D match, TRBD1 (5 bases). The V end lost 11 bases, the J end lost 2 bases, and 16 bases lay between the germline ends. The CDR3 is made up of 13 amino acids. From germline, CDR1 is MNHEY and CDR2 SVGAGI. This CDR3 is CACPPQGTYEQYF. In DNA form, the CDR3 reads TGTGCCTGCCCCCCGCAGGGCACCTACGAGCAGTACTTC.

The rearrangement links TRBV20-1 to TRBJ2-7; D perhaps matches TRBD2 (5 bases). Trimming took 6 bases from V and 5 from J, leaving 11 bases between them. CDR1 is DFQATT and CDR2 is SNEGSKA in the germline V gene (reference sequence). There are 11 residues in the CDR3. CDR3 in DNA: TGCAGTGCCGAACGGGGAGACGAGCAGTACTTC. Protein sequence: CSAERGDEQYF.

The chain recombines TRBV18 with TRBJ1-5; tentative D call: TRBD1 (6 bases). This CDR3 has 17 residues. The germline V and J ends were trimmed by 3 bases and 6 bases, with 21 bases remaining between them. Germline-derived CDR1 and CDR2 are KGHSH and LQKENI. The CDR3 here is CASSPADAGVKGQPQHF. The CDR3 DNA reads TGTGCCAGCTCACCCGCCGACGCAGGGGTGAAGGGTCAGCCCCAGCATTTT. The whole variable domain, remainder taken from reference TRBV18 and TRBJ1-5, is NAGVMQNPRHLVRRRGQEARLRCSPMKGHSHVYWYRQLPEEGLKFMVYLQKENIIDESGMPKERFSAEFPKEGPSILRIQQVVRGDSAAYFCASSPADAGVKGQPQHFGDGTRLSIL.

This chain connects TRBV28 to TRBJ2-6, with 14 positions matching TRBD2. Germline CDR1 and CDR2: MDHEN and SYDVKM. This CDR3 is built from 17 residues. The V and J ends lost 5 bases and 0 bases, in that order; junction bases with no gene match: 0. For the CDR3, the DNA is TGTGCCAGCAGTGGGACTAGCGGGGGCTCTGGGGCCAACGTCCTGACTTTC. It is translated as CASSGTSGGSGANVLTF.

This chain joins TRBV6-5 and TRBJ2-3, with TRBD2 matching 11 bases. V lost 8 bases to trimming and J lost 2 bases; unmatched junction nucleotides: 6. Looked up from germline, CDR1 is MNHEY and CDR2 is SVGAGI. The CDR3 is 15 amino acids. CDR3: CASRGLAVTTDTQYF. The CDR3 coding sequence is TGTGCCAGCCGGGGACTAGCGGTTACCACAGATACGCAGTATTTT.

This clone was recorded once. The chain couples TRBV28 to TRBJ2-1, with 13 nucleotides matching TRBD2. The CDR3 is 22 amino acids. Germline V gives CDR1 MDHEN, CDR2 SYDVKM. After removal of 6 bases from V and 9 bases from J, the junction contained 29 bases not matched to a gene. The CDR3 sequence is CASRSVGGGTGGLAGVAREQFF. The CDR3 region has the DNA TGTGCCAGCAGGTCCGTGGGCGGCGGGACAGGAGGACTAGCGGGAGTAGCTCGTGAGCAGTTCTTC. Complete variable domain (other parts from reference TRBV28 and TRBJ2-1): DVKVTQSSRYLVKRTGEKVFLECVQDMDHENMFWYRQDPGLGLRLIYFSYDVKMKEKGDIPEGYSVSREKKERFSLILESASTNQTSMYLCASRSVGGGTGGLAGVAREQFFGPGTRLTVL.

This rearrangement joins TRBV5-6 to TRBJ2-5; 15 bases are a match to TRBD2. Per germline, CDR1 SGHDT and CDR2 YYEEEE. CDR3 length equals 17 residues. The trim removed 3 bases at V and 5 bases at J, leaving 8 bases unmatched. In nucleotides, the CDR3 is TGTGCCAGCAGCTCGGGACTAGCGGGAGGTGGTTGGGAGACCCAGTACTTC. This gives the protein CASSSGLAGGGWETQYF. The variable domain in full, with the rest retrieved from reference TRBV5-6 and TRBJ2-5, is DAGVTQSPTHLIKTRGQQVTLRCSPKSGHDTVSWYQQALGQGPQFIFQYYEEEERQRGNFPDRFSGHQFPNYSSELNVNALLLGDSALYLCASSSGLAGGGWETQYFGPGTRLLVL.

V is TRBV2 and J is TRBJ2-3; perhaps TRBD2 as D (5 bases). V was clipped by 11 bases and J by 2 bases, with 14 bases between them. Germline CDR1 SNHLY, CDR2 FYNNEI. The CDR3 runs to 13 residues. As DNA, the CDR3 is TGTGCCGGAAATAGCGTTATCACAGATACGCAGTATTTT. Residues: CAGNSVITDTQYF. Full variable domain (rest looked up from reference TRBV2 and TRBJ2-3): EPEVTQTPSHQVTQMGQEVILRCVPISNHLYFYWYRQILGQKVEFLVSFYNNEISEKSEIFDDQFSVERPDGSNFTLKIRSTKLEDSAMYFCAGNSVITDTQYFGPGTRLTVL.

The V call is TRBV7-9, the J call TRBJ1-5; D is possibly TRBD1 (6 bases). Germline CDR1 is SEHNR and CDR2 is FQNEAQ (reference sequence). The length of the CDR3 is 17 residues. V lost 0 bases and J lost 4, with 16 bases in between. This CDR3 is CASSLAKDSAGNQPQHF. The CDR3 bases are TGTGCCAGCAGCTTAGCGAAGGACAGCGCGGGGAATCAGCCCCAGCATTTT.

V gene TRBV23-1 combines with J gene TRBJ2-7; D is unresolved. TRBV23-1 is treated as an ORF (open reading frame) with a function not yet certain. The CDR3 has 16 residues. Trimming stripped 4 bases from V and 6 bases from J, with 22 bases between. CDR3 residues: CASSRLPHKWPGEQYF. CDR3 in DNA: TGCGCCAGCAGTCGACTCCCTCATAAGTGGCCCGGCGAGCAGTACTTC.

CDR3 nucleotide sequence: TGTGCCAGCAGTTCGACCCTACGCGGAACCGGGGAGCTGTTTTTT. Encoded protein: CASSSTLRGTGELFF. This chain uses TRBV28 with TRBJ2-2; D gene unclear. Trimming removed 4 bases at V and 5 bases at J, with 14 bases between. Germline assignment: CDR1 MDHEN and CDR2 SYDVKM. This CDR3 region has 15 residues.

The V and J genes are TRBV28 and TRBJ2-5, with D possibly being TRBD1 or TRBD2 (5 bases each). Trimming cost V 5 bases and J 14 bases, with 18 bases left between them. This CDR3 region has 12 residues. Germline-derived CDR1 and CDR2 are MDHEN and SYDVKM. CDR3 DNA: TGTGCCAGCAGTCTCGGGACGGATCCTATCTACTTC. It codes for CASSLGTDPIYF.

The CDR3 loop reads CASSPGLAGARETQYF. CDR3 coding DNA: TGCGCCAGCAGCCCGGGACTAGCGGGAGCGAGGGAGACCCAGTACTTC. The V and J genes are TRBV5-1 and TRBJ2-5; TRBD2 agrees at 14 bases. The CDR3 totals 16 residues. With 4 bases clipped from V and 5 bases from J, the junction kept 7 bases outside the gene matches. Germline V gives CDR1 SGHRS, CDR2 YFSETQ.

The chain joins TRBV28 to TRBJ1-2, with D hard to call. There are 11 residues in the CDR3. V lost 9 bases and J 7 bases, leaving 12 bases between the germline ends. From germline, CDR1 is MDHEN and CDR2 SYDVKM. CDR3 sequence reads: CASTSRGGYTF. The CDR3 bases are TGTGCCAGTACCTCGCGGGGTGGCTACACCTTC.

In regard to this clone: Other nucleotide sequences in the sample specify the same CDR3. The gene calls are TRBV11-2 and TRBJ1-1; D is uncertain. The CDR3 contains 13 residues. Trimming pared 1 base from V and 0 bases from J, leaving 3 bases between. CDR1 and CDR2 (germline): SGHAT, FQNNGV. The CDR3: CASSLVLNTEAFF. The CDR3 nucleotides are TGTGCCAGCAGCTTAGTTTTGAACACTGAAGCTTTCTTT.